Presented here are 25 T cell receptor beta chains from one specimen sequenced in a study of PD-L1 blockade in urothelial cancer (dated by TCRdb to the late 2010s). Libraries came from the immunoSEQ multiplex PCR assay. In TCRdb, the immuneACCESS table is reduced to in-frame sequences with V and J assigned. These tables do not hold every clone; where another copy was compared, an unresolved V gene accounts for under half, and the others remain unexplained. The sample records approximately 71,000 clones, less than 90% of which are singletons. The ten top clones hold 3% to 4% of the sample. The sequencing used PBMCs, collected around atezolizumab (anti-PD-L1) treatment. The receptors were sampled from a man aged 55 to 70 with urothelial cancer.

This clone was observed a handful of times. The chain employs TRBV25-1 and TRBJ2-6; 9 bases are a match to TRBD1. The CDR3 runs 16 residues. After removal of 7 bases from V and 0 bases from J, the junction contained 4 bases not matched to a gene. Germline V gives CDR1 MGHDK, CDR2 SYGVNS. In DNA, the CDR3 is TGTGCCAGCAACACAGGGGGCCGCTCTGGGGCCAACGTCCTGACTTTC. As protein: CASNTGGRSGANVLTF. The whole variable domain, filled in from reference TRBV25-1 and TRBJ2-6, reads EADIYQTPRYLVIGTGKKITLECSQTMGHDKMYWYQQDPGMELHLIHYSYGVNSTEKGDLSSESTVSRIRTEHFPLTLESARPSHTSQYLCASNTGGRSGANVLTFGAGSRLTVL.

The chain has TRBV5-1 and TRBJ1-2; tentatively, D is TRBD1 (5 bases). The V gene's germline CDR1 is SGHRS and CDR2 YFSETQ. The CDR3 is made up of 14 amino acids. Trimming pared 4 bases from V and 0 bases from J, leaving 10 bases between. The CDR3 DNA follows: TGCGCCAGCAGCGAATCGACAGCTAACTATGGCTACACCTTC. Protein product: CASSESTANYGYTF.

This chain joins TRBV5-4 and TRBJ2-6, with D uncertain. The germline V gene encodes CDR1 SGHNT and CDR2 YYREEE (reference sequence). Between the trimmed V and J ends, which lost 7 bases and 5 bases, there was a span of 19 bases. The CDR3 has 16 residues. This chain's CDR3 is CASLATRQSRANVLTF. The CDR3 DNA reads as TGTGCCAGCCTCGCTACCAGACAAAGTCGGGCCAACGTCCTGACTTTC.

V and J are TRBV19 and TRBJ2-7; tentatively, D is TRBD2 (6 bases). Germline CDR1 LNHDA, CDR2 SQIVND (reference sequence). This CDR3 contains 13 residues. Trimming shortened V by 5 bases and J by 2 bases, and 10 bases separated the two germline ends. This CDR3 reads CASSPAGTYEQYF. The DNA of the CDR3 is TGTGCCAGTAGTCCAGCGGGTACCTACGAGCAGTACTTC.

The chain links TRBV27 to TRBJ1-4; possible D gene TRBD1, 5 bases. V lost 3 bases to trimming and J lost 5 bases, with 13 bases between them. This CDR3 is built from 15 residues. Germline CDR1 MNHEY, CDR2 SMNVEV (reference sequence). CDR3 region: CASSFSGGWNEKLFF. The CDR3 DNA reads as TGTGCCAGCAGTTTTTCTGGGGGGTGGAATGAAAAACTGTTTTTT.

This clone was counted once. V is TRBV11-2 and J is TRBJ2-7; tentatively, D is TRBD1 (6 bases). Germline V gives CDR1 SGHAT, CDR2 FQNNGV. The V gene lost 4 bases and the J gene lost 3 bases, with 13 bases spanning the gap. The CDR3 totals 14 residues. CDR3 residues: CASSSTTGFYEQYF. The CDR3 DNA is TGTGCCAGCAGCTCTACAACAGGGTTCTACGAGCAGTACTTC.

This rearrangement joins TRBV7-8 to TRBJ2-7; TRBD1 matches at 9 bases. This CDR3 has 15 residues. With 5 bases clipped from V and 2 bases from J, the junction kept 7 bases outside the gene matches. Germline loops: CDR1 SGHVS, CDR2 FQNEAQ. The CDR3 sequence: CASSRVRDRAYEQYF. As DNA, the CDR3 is TGTGCCAGCAGCAGGGTCCGGGACAGGGCCTACGAGCAGTACTTC.

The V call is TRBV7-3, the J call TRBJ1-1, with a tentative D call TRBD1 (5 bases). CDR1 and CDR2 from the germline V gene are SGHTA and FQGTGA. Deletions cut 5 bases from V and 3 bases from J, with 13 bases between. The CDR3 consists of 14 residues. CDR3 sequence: CASSRGMVDTEAFF. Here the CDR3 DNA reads TGTGCCAGCAGCCGGGGGATGGTGGACACTGAAGCTTTCTTT.

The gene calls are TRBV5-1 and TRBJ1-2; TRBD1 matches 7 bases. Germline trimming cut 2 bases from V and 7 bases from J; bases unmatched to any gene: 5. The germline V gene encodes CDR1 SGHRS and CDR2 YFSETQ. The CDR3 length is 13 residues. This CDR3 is CASSFLTGSGYTF. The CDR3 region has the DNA TGCGCCAGCAGCTTTCTGACAGGGAGTGGCTACACCTTC.

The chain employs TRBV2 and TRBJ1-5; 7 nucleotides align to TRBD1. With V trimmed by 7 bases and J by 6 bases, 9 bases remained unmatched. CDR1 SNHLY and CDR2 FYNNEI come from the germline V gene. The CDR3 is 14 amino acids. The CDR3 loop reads CASNRDRQGQPQHF. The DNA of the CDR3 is TGTGCCAGCAACCGGGACAGACAGGGTCAGCCCCAGCATTTT.

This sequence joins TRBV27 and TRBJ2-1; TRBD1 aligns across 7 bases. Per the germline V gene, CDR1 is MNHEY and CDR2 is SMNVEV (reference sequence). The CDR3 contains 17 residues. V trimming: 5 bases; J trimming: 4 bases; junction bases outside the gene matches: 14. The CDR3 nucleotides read TGTGCCAGCAGTCTCCGTCCCCCGGGACAGATTTACAATGAGCAGTTCTTC. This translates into CASSLRPPGQIYNEQFF.

CDR3 sequence (DNA): TGCGCCAGCAGCTTGGGAGGGACAGCTGACTATGGCTACACCTTC. This codes for CASSLGGTADYGYTF. The V call is TRBV5-1, the J call TRBJ1-2, with TRBD1 matching 7 bases. The CDR3 is 15 amino acids. V dropped 0 bases and J dropped 3; count of bases not matched to a gene: 5. Looked up from germline, CDR1 is SGHRS and CDR2 is YFSETQ.

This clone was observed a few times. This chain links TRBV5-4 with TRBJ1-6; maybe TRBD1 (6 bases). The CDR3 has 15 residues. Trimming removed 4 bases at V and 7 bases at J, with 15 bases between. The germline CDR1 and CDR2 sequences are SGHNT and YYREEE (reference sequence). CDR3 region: CASSHDGTGNSPLHF. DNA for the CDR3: TGTGCCAGCAGCCATGATGGAACAGGGAATTCACCCCTCCACTTT.

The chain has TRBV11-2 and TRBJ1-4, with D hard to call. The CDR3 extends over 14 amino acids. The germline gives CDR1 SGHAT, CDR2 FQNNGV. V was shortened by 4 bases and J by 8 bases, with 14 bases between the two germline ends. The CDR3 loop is CASSSAGGIEKLFF. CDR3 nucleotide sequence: TGTGCCAGCAGCTCTGCGGGTGGAATAGAAAAACTGTTTTTT.

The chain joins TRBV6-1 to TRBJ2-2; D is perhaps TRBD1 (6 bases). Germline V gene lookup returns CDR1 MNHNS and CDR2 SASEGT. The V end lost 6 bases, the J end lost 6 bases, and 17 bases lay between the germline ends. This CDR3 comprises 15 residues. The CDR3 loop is CASRIGQFSPGELFF. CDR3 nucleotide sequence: TGTGCCAGCAGAATAGGACAGTTTTCCCCCGGGGAGCTGTTTTTT.

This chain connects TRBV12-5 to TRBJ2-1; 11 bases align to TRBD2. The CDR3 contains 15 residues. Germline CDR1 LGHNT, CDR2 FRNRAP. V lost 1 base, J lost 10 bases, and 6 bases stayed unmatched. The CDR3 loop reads CASGLAPSGGYEQFF. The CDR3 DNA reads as TGTGCTAGTGGTTTGGCGCCTAGCGGGGGGTACGAGCAGTTCTTC. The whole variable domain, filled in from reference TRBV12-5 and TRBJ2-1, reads DARVTQTPRHKVTEMGQEVTMRCQPILGHNTVFWYRQTMMQGLELLAYFRNRAPLDDSGMPKDRFSAEMPDATLATLKIQPSEPRDSAVYFCASGLAPSGGYEQFFGPGTRLTVL.

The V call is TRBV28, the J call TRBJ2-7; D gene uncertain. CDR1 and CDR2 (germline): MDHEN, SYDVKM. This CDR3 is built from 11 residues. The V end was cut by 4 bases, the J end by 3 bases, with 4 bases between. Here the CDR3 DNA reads TGTGCCAGCAGTTCCCTCTACGAGCAGTACTTC. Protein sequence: CASSSLYEQYF.

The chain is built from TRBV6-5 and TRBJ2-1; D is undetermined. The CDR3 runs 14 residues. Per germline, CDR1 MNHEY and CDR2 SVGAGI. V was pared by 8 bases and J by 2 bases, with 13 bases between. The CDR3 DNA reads TGTGCCAGCCGTGCGGTCGTGCCCTACAATGAGCAGTTCTTC. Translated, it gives CASRAVVPYNEQFF.

The CDR3 protein is CASSPTQGSGNTIYF. As DNA, the CDR3 is TGTGCCAGCTCACCGACCCAGGGTTCTGGAAACACCATATATTTT. The V call is TRBV18, the J call TRBJ1-3; TRBD1 might be the D (5 bases). Trimming stripped 3 bases from V and 1 base from J, with 10 bases between. CDR1 is KGHSH and CDR2 is LQKENI in the germline V gene. This CDR3 comprises 15 residues.

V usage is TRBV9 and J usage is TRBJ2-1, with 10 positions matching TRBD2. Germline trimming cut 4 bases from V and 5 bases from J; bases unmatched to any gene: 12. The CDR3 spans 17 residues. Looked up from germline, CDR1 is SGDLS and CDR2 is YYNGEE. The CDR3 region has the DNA TGTGCCAGCAGCCCCTACGGCGCTAGCGGGGGAAACAATGAGCAGTTCTTC. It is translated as CASSPYGASGGNNEQFF.

DNA for the CDR3: TGTGCCAGTAGTCTAACGGGAGGGACCTACGAGCAGTACTTC. It specifies CASSLTGGTYEQYF. The rearrangement links TRBV19 to TRBJ2-7; 8 positions agree with TRBD2. Germline trimming cut 5 bases from V and 2 bases from J; bases unmatched to any gene: 5. This CDR3 comprises 14 residues. From germline, CDR1 is LNHDA and CDR2 SQIVND (reference sequence).

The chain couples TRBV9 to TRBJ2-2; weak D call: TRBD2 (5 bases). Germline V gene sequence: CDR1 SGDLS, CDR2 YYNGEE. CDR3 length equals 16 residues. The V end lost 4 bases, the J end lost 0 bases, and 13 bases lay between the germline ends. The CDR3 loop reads CASSPALGANTGELFF. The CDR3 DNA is TGTGCCAGCAGCCCAGCCTTGGGAGCGAACACCGGGGAGCTGTTTTTT.

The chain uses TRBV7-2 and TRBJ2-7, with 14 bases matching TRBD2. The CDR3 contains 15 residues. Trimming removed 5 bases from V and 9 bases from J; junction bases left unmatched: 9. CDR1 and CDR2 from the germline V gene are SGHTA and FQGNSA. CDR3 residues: CASSISGTSGSLQYF. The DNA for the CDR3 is TGTGCCAGCAGCATCTCCGGGACTAGCGGGAGTTTGCAGTACTTC.

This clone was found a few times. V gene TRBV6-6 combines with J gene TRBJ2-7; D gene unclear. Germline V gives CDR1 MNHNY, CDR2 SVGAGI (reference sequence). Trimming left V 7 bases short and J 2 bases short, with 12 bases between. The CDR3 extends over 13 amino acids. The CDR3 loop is CASNTQTAYEQYF. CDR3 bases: TGTGCCAGCAACACACAGACGGCCTACGAGCAGTACTTC.

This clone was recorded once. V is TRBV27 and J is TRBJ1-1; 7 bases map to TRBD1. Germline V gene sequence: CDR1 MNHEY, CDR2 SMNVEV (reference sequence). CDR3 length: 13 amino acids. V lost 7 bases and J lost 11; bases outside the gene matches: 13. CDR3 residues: CASTTIQQGTAFF. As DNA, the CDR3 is TGTGCCAGCACAACCATACAACAGGGGACGGCTTTCTTT.